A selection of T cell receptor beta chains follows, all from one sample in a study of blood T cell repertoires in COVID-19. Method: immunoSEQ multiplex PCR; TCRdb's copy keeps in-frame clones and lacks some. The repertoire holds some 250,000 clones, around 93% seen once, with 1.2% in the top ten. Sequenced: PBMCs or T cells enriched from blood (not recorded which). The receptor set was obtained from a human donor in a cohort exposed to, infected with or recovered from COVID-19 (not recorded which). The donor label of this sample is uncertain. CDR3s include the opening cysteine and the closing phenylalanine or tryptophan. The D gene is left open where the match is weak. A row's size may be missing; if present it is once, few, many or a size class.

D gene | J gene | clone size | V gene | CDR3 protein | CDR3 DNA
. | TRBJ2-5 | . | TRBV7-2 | CASSLFAGQETQYF | TGTGCCAGCAGCCTATTCGCGGGCCAAGAGACCCAGTACTTC
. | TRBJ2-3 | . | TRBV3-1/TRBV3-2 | CASSGHPASFTDTQYF | TGTGCCAGCAGCGGGCACCCTGCAAGCTTCACAGATACGCAGTATTTT
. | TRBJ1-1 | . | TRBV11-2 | CASSLTENTEAFF | TGTGCCAGCAGCTTAACTGAGAACACTGAAGCTTTCTTT
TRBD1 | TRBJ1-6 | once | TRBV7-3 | CASSSTSQGLLHF | TGTGCCAGCAGCTCGACCTCACAGGGGCTCCTCCACTTT
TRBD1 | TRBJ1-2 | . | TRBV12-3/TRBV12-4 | CASSRDSDYGYTF | TGTGCCAGCAGTCGGGACAGCGATTATGGCTACACCTTC
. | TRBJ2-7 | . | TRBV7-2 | CASSLEWTNYEQYF | TGTGCCAGCAGCTTAGAGTGGACAAACTACGAGCAGTACTTC
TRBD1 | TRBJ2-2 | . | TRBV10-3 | CAMGQEGTGELFF | TGTGCCATGGGACAGGAAGGCACCGGGGAGCTGTTTTTT
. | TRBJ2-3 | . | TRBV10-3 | CATRTVSTDTQYF | TGTGCCACCAGGACAGTCAGCACAGATACGCAGTATTTT
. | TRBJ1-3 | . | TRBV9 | CASSPGGLSNTIYF | TGTGCCAGCAGCCCCGGTGGTCTCTCAAACACCATATATTTT
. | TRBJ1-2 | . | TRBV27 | CASGLTGGGYTF | TGTGCCAGCGGATTGACAGGCGGAGGCTACACCTTC
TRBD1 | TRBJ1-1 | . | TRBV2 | CAGSGDRVKAFF | TGTGCCGGCAGTGGGGACAGGGTAAAAGCTTTCTTT
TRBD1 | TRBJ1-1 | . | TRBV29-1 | CSAEDRENTEAFF | TGCAGCGCCGAAGACAGGGAGAACACTGAAGCTTTCTTT
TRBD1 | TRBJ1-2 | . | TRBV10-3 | CAIGTSEGAIGYTF | TGTGCCATCGGGACGTCTGAGGGGGCAATCGGCTACACCTTC
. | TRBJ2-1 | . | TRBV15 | CATRSGPGVYNEQFF | TGTGCCACCAGAAGTGGTCCGGGGGTTTACAATGAGCAGTTCTTC
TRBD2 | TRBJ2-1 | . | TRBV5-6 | CASSLGLAGSNEQFF | TGTGCCAGCAGCTTGGGGCTAGCGGGGTCGAATGAGCAGTTCTTC
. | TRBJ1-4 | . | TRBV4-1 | CASSPEAGGAEKLFF | TGCGCCAGCAGCCCCGAAGCCGGGGGTGCCGAAAAACTGTTTTTT
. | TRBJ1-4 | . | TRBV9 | CASSVGTTNEKLFF | TGTGCCAGCAGCGTAGGTACTACTAATGAAAAACTGTTTTTT
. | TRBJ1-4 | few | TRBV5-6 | CASSLSSGVNEKLFF | TGTGCCAGCAGCTTGAGCTCCGGAGTTAATGAAAAACTGTTTTTT
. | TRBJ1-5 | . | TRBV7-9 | CASSLGGGVTQPQHF | TGTGCCAGCAGCTTAGGAGGCGGGGTAACTCAGCCCCAGCATTTT
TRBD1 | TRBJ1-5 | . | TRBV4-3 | CASSQVGRQGDQPQHF | TGCGCCAGCAGCCAAGTTGGGAGACAGGGGGATCAGCCCCAGCATTTT
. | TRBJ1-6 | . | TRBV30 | CAWSVFGTWGRNNSPLHF | TGTGCCTGGAGTGTGTTTGGAACCTGGGGCAGGAATAATTCACCCCTCCACTTT
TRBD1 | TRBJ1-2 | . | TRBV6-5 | CASSSPATGGGYTF | TGTGCCAGCAGTTCCCCCGCGACAGGGGGAGGCTACACCTTC
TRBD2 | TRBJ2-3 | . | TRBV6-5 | CASTSGGTDTQYF | TGTGCCAGCACTAGCGGGGGTACAGATACGCAGTATTTT
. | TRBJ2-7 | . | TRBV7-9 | CASSSETGRYEQYF | TGTGCCAGCAGCTCCGAAACAGGGCGGTACGAGCAGTACTTC
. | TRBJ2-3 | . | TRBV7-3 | CASSLVASTDTQYF | TGTGCCAGCAGCTTAGTGGCTAGCACAGATACGCAGTATTTT
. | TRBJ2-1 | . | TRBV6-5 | CASTGGDEGNEQFF | TGTGCCAGCACCGGGGGTGACGAGGGGAATGAGCAGTTCTTC
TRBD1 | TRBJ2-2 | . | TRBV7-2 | CASSLTGTGTGELFF | TGTGCCAGCAGCCTAACCGGGACAGGGACCGGGGAGCTGTTTTTT
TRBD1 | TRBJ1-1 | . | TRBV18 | CASSLQGAEAFF | TGTGCCAGCTCACTTCAGGGGGCTGAAGCTTTCTTT
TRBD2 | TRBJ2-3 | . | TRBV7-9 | CASSALGLAGGPTDTQYF | TGTGCCAGCAGCGCCCTAGGACTAGCGGGGGGCCCTACAGATACGCAGTATTTT
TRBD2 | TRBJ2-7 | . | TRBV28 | CASNPRAGVSSYEQYF | TGTGCCAGCAACCCGAGAGCGGGGGTGTCCTCCTACGAGCAGTACTTC
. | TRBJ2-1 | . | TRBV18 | CASYSGAMTYNEQFF | TGTGCCAGCTACTCCGGAGCTATGACCTACAATGAGCAGTTCTTC
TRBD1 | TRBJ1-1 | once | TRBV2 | CASSTQGLRNTEAFF | TGTGCCAGCAGTACACAGGGGCTACGGAACACTGAAGCTTTCTTT
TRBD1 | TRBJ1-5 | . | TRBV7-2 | CASSYSGGRDQPQHF | TGTGCCAGCAGCTATTCAGGGGGTAGGGATCAGCCCCAGCATTTT
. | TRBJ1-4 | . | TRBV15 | CATSRDPAGARSNEKLFF | TGTGCCACCAGCAGAGATCCGGCGGGGGCGAGGTCTAATGAAAAACTGTTTTTT
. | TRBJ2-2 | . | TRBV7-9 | CASSHGELFF | TGTGCCAGCAGTCACGGGGAGCTGTTTTTT
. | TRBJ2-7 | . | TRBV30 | CAWSPTGASYEQYF | TGTGCCTGGAGCCCAACAGGAGCTTCCTACGAGCAGTACTTC
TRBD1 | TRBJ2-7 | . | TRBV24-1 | CATSDPGQGLGEQYF | TGTGCCACCAGTGACCCCGGACAGGGTTTGGGCGAGCAGTACTTC
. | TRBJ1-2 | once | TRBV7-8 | CASSLEGRGRGGYTF | TGTGCCAGCAGCTTAGAGGGGCGGGGAAGGGGTGGCTACACCTTC
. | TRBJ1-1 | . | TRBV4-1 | CASGRDSLTGAEAFF | TGCGCCAGCGGGCGGGACTCCCTAACCGGGGCTGAAGCTTTCTTT
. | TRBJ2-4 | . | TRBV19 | CASSKTGLGNIQYF | TGTGCCAGTAGCAAAACAGGGCTGGGCAACATTCAGTACTTC
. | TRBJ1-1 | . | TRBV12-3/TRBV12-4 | CASSLQGNTEAFF | TGTGCCAGCAGTTTACAGGGTAATACTGAAGCTTTCTTT
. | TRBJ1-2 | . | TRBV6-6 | CASAARGDYGYTF | TGTGCCTCAGCAGCCAGGGGCGATTATGGCTACACCTTC
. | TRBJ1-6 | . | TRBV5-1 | CASSLDGAYNSPLHF | TGCGCCAGCAGCTTGGACGGAGCCTATAATTCACCCCTCCACTTT
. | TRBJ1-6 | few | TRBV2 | CASSEEMFASADNSPLHF | TGTGCCAGCAGTGAAGAGATGTTTGCGTCAGCGGACAATTCACCCCTCCACTTT
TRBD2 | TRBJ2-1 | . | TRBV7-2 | CASSLRLAGGQSYNEQFF | TGTGCCAGCAGCTTAAGGCTAGCGGGGGGGCAGTCCTACAATGAGCAGTTCTTC
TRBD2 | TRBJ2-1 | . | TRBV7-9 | CASMMSGGVNNEQFF | TGTGCCAGCATGATGAGCGGGGGTGTGAACAATGAGCAGTTCTTC
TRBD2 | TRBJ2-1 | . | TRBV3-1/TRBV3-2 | CASSQDEWTSGVNEQFF | TGTGCCAGCAGCCAAGACGAATGGACTAGCGGGGTCAATGAGCAGTTCTTC
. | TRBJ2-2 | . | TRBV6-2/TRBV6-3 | CASSWRGNTGELFF | TGTGCCAGCAGTTGGCGGGGGAACACCGGGGAGCTGTTTTTT
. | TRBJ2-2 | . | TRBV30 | CAWSVGGIAGELFF | TGTGCCTGGAGTGTAGGAGGAATAGCCGGGGAGCTGTTTTTT
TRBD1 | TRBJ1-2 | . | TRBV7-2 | CASSLARAGGDYGYTF | TGTGCCAGCAGCTTAGCTCGGGCAGGGGGCGACTATGGCTACACCTTC
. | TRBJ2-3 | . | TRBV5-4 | CASSSSGGPTDTQYF | TGTGCCAGCAGCTCGTCCGGGGGGCCTACAGATACGCAGTATTTT
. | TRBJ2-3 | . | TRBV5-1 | CASSLSGQTDTQYF | TGCGCCAGCAGCTTGTCAGGACAAACAGATACGCAGTATTTT
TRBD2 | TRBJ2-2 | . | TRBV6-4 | CASSDSDSGENTGELFF | TGTGCCAGCAGTGACTCGGATAGCGGGGAGAACACCGGGGAGCTGTTTTTT
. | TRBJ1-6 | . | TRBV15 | CATSRLGQINSPLHF | TGTGCCACCAGCCGCCTTGGACAGATAAATTCACCCCTCCACTTT
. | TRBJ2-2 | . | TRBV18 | CASSPRGLDTGELFF | TGTGCCAGCTCACCGAGAGGTTTAGACACCGGGGAGCTGTTTTTT
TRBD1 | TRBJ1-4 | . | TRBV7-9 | CASSPGQGNEKLFF | TGTGCCAGCAGCCCCGGACAGGGTAATGAAAAACTGTTTTTT
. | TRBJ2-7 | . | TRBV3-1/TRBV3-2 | CASSQEAGSSYEQYF | TGTGCCAGCAGCCAAGAAGCCGGGAGCTCCTACGAGCAGTACTTC
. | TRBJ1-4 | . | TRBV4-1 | CASSLSAGRDNEKLFF | TGCGCCAGCAGCTTATCAGCGGGGCGAGATAATGAAAAACTGTTTTTT